Listed here are 9 T cell receptor beta chains from one sample, sequenced in a study of naive CD8 T cells in extremely preterm neonates (dated by TCRdb to about 2017). The library came from the immunoSEQ multiplex PCR assay. In its TCRdb copy, this immuneACCESS table keeps in-frame sequences only and misses some clones. Where compared with another copy, unresolved V genes explain less than half of these, and the others have no known cause. This sample is represented by some 7,400 clones; more than 95% of them were singletons. The ten largest clones capture around 0.38% of the sample. Sequencing input: naive CD8+ T cells from blood. The source of these receptors is a human donor in good health.

This clone was counted a single time. The chain uses TRBV7-8 and TRBJ2-2; 11 nucleotides align to TRBD1. The CDR3 sequence is 15 residues long. Germline CDR1 SGHVS, CDR2 FQNEAQ. V shed 4 bases and J 5 bases; nucleotides not matched to a gene: 3. The CDR3 coding sequence is TGTGCCAGCAGCTCGGGACAGGGGGGAACCGGGGAGCTGTTTTTT. Amino acids: CASSSGQGGTGELFF.

This sequence joins TRBV4-2 and TRBJ2-7, with D maybe TRBD1 (6 bases). Germline V gives CDR1 LGHNA, CDR2 YNFKEQ. V was pared by 1 base and J by 2 bases, with 12 bases between. The CDR3 has 15 residues. The CDR3 spells CASSQGQALTYEQYF. The CDR3 DNA is TGTGCCAGCAGCCAAGGACAGGCTCTTACCTACGAGCAGTACTTC.

The CDR3 DNA reads as TGTGCCAGCCCCCGATTTACAGGTGCGTCCAATCAGCCCCAGCATTTT. Amino acid sequence: CASPRFTGASNQPQHF. This chain joins TRBV6-4 and TRBJ1-5, with D tentatively TRBD1 (5 bases). CDR1 MRHNA and CDR2 SNTAGT come from the germline V gene. V lost 8 bases and J 3 bases, leaving 20 bases between the germline ends. The CDR3 is made up of 16 amino acids.

This clone was detected only once. This chain uses TRBV15 with TRBJ1-3; the D gene is possibly TRBD1 (6 bases). The CDR3 consists of 15 residues. V lost 4 bases, J lost 4 bases, and 14 bases lay in between. Looked up from germline, CDR1 is LNHNV and CDR2 is YYDKDF (reference sequence). The CDR3 sequence: CATSIRRGSGNTIYF. The DNA of the CDR3 is TGTGCCACCAGCATCCGTAGGGGGTCCGGAAACACCATATATTTT.

The rearrangement links TRBV5-1 to TRBJ2-3; 7 nucleotides line up with TRBD1. Germline V gives CDR1 SGHRS, CDR2 YFSETQ. J lost 6 bases, V lost 7 bases, and 14 bases had no gene match. This CDR3 is built from 15 residues. The CDR3 loop is CASREGAYRGDTQYF. The CDR3 DNA reads as TGCGCCAGCCGTGAGGGGGCCTATCGTGGGGATACGCAGTATTTT.

The genes are TRBV12-5 and TRBJ2-7; D perhaps matches TRBD2 (6 bases). Between the trimmed V and J ends, which lost 7 bases and 5 bases, there was a span of 15 bases. CDR1 is LGHNT and CDR2 is FRNRAP in the germline V gene. The CDR3 has 13 residues. The CDR3: CASAGGSVHEQYF. The DNA for the CDR3 is TGTGCTAGTGCCGGGGGTTCAGTCCACGAGCAGTACTTC.

DNA of the CDR3: TGTGCCAGCAGCTTATTTCCGGGAGGAATTCGCGAGCAGTACTTC. This codes for CASSLFPGGIREQYF. This sequence joins TRBV7-3 and TRBJ2-7, with TRBD2 matching 7 bases. The CDR3 spans 15 residues. Per germline, CDR1 SGHTA and CDR2 FQGTGA. V dropped 2 bases and J dropped 6; count of bases not matched to a gene: 10. Full variable domain (remainder filled in from reference TRBV7-3 and TRBJ2-7): GAGVSQTPSNKVTEKGKYVELRCDPISGHTALYWYRQSLGQGPEFLIYFQGTGAADDSGLPNDRFFAVRPEGSVSTLKIQRTERGDSAVYLCASSLFPGGIREQYFGPGTRLTVT.

The chain is built from TRBV5-5 and TRBJ1-4, with D tentatively TRBD1 (5 bases). Trimming cost V 2 bases and J 8 bases, with 13 bases left between them. The CDR3 consists of 14 residues. In germline, CDR1 is SGHKS, CDR2 YYEKEE (reference sequence). The CDR3 sequence: CASSFEDTSEKLFF. The CDR3, as DNA: TGTGCCAGCAGCTTTGAGGACACCTCGGAAAAACTGTTTTTT. Full variable domain (rest looked up from reference TRBV5-5 and TRBJ1-4): DAGVTQSPTHLIKTRGQQVTLRCSPISGHKSVSWYQQVLGQGPQFIFQYYEKEERGRGNFPDRFSARQFPNYSSELNVNALLLGDSALYLCASSFEDTSEKLFFGSGTQLSVL.

The chain recombines TRBV7-9 with TRBJ1-5, with TRBD1 matching 8 bases. The V gene end was trimmed by 5 bases and the J gene end by 6 bases; junction bases not matched to a gene: 6. The CDR3 is made up of 14 amino acids. CDR1 is SEHNR and CDR2 is FQNEAQ in the germline V gene (reference sequence). This CDR3 is CASSLGQGGQPQHF. CDR3 bases: TGTGCCAGCAGCCTTGGACAGGGCGGTCAGCCCCAGCATTTT.